This passage covers 24 T cell receptor beta chains from one sample sequenced in a study of blood T cell repertoires in COVID-19. TCRdb keeps only in-frame clones here, not all; method: immunoSEQ multiplex PCR. The data contain more than 20,000 clones, 89% of them singletons. Sequencing was done on a sample of peripheral blood. The source is a human donor with active COVID-19. The donor label of this sample is uncertain.

The chain recombines TRBV7-2 with TRBJ2-2, with 10 bases identical to TRBD2. CDR1 is SGHTA and CDR2 is FQGNSA in the germline V gene. The V gene end was trimmed by 5 bases and the J gene end by 5 bases; junction bases not matched to a gene: 8. CDR3 length: 16 amino acids. CDR3 sequence reads: CASSLPLSGRTGELFF. The CDR3 DNA is TGTGCCAGCAGCCTCCCGCTTAGCGGGAGGACCGGGGAGCTGTTTTTT.

The chain has TRBV11-3 and TRBJ2-7; 9 bases line up with TRBD1. CDR1 and CDR2 (germline): SGHNT, YENEEA. CDR3 size: 15 residues. Trimming took 7 bases from V and 6 from J; bases not matched to a gene: 13. CDR3 nucleotides: TGTGCCAGCAACGGTTCCGCCACAGGGGGCGGCGAGCAGTACTTC. Protein: CASNGSATGGGEQYF.

The chain links TRBV30 to TRBJ2-7; tentative D call: TRBD1 (6 bases). CDR1 is GTSNPN, CDR2 SVGIG, per germline (reference sequence). The V and J ends lost 0 bases and 4 bases respectively, with 16 bases between them. The CDR3 totals 15 residues. In DNA, the CDR3 is TGTGCCTGGAGTGTACTATGGTCAGGGGCATACGAGCAGTACTTC. This sequence encodes CAWSVLWSGAYEQYF. Drawing the rest from reference TRBV30 and TRBJ2-7, the complete variable domain is SQTIHQWPATLVQPVGSPLSLECTVEGTSNPNLYWYRQAAGRGLQLLFYSVGIGQISSEVPQNLSASRPQDRQFILSSKKLLLSDSGFYLCAWSVLWSGAYEQYFGPGTRLTVT.

The V call is TRBV6-2 or TRBV6-3, the J call TRBJ1-2; D is uncertain. Per germline, CDR1 MNHEY and CDR2 SVGEGT. Deletions cut 6 bases from V and 5 bases from J, with 7 bases between. The CDR3 consists of 11 residues. CDR3 sequence reads: CASSLLYGYTF. The CDR3 DNA is TGTGCCAGCAGCTTACTGTATGGCTACACCTTC.

V is TRBV7-2 and J is TRBJ2-5; tentative D call: TRBD2 (6 bases). Trimming pared 4 bases from V and 2 bases from J, leaving 17 bases between. Germline CDR1 reads SGHTA; CDR2 reads FQGNSA. The CDR3 is made up of 16 amino acids. The CDR3 spells CASSSFGGRFQETQYF. The CDR3, as DNA: TGTGCCAGCAGCTCTTTCGGGGGACGATTTCAAGAGACCCAGTACTTC.

The rearrangement joins TRBV11-1 to TRBJ2-7; the match to TRBD1 covers 8 bases. V dropped 2 bases and J dropped 2; count of bases not matched to a gene: 5. In germline, CDR1 is SGHAT, CDR2 FQDESV (reference sequence). CDR3 length: 15 amino acids. The CDR3 loop is CASSLTDREPYEQYF. The CDR3 region has the DNA TGTGCCAGCAGCTTAACGGACAGGGAACCCTACGAGCAGTACTTC.

The chain is built from TRBV5-8 and TRBJ2-7, with 13 nucleotides matching TRBD2. This CDR3 contains 16 residues. V lost 4 bases, J lost 9 bases, and 13 bases stayed unmatched. Germline lookup yields CDR1 SGHTS and CDR2 YDEGEE. The CDR3 DNA follows: TGTGCCAGCAGCCCGGGACTAGCGGGGCGCCTCTTTGGGCAGTACTTC. It codes for CASSPGLAGRLFGQYF.

This clone has a handful of counts. V and J are TRBV20-1 and TRBJ1-1, with 7 nucleotides matching TRBD1. Germline V gene lookup returns CDR1 DFQATT and CDR2 SNEGSKA (reference sequence). This CDR3 spans 13 amino acids. V shed 3 bases, J shed 5 bases, and the junction held 6 bases outside the gene matches. The CDR3 region is CSASQAGGTEAFF. The CDR3, as DNA: TGCAGTGCTAGTCAGGCAGGGGGAACTGAAGCTTTCTTT.

This sequence joins TRBV5-1 and TRBJ1-4; weak D call: TRBD1 (5 bases). The germline CDR1 and CDR2 sequences are SGHRS and YFSETQ. CDR3 length: 14 amino acids. Trimming removed 5 bases from V and 5 bases from J, with 13 bases in between. The CDR3 nucleotides read TGCGCCAGCAGTAACCGGGGACTAAATGAAAAACTGTTTTTT. Translating it yields CASSNRGLNEKLFF.

The chain is built from TRBV5-1 and TRBJ2-5; TRBD1 matches at 8 bases. This CDR3 comprises 15 residues. The V segment lost 1 base and the J segment 5 bases; nucleotides outside the gene matches: 7. Germline V gene lookup returns CDR1 SGHRS and CDR2 YFSETQ. The CDR3 loop reads CASSLPQGGSETQYF. In DNA, the CDR3 is TGCGCCAGCAGCTTGCCACAGGGGGGATCGGAGACCCAGTACTTC.

This clone was observed a few times. The gene calls are TRBV7-9 and TRBJ1-4, with 7 bases matching TRBD1. The CDR3 length is 15 residues. Germline values: CDR1 SEHNR, CDR2 FQNEAQ (reference sequence). Unmatched junction bases numbered 7, after V lost 1 base and J lost 8 bases. The DNA for the CDR3 is TGTGCCAGCAGCTTAGGCGGCAGGGGGGAAGAAAAACTGTTTTTT. This gives the protein CASSLGGRGEEKLFF.

The genes are TRBV10-1 and TRBJ2-1, with a weak D call TRBD2 (7 bases). The V and J ends lost 8 bases and 5 bases respectively, with 16 bases between them. The CDR3 sequence is 14 residues long. CDR1 is WNHNN, CDR2 SYGVQD, per germline (reference sequence). The CDR3 spells CASPSGGANNEQFF. DNA of the CDR3: TGCGCCAGCCCTTCTGGGGGGGCCAACAATGAGCAGTTCTTC.

The V and J genes are TRBV5-1 and TRBJ2-1; 12 bases line up with TRBD2. This CDR3 is 14 amino acids long. Germline lookup yields CDR1 SGHRS and CDR2 YFSETQ. Trimming at V came to 0 bases and at J to 9 bases, leaving 1 base not matched to a gene. In DNA form, the CDR3 reads TGCGCCAGCAGCTTGGGGACTAGCGGGGTTGAGCAGTTCTTC. Amino acid sequence: CASSLGTSGVEQFF.

Notes on this clone: This CDR3 fails to terminate in the conserved phenylalanine or tryptophan, so it likely reflects a read error. No DNA is shown, since the ends of the CDR3 on it are uncertain; the CDR3 is the one TCRdb lists. The chain has TRBV14 and TRBJ1-2; the table names TRBD1, a call not compared with the DNA. The CDR3 has 12 amino acids, counting both end residues. Germline CDR1 and CDR2: SGHDN and FVKESK. The CDR3: CASSQGRWAGLI.

This rearrangement joins TRBV6-1 to TRBJ2-7, with D maybe TRBD1 (7 bases). V was cut by 3 bases and J by 3 bases, with 12 bases left in between. The CDR3 runs 14 residues. The germline V gene encodes CDR1 MNHNS and CDR2 SASEGT. DNA for the CDR3: TGTGCCAGCAGTGAGGGGGGACAGTTCTACGAGCAGTACTTC. Translating gives CASSEGGQFYEQYF.

V usage is TRBV28 and J usage is TRBJ2-3, with 9 bases matching TRBD2. V was clipped by 6 bases and J by 7 bases; unmatched bases: 14. CDR1 and CDR2 (germline): MDHEN, SYDVKM. CDR3 length: 16 residues. The CDR3 sequence: CASSRPTGREGNTQYF. CDR3 in DNA: TGTGCCAGCAGCCGCCCGACTGGGCGGGAGGGGAATACGCAGTATTTT.

The rearrangement joins TRBV11-3 to TRBJ1-1; tentatively, D is TRBD1 (5 bases). V lost 4 bases to trimming and J lost 4 bases, with 13 bases between them. From germline, CDR1 is SGHNT and CDR2 YENEEA. CDR3 length: 14 amino acids. CDR3 DNA sequence: TGTGCCAGCAGCTCCACGGACAAGGGCACTGAAGCTTTCTTT. This encodes CASSSTDKGTEAFF.

V and J are TRBV29-1 and TRBJ2-2, with 7 bases lining up with TRBD1. J lost 4 bases, V lost 5 bases, and 4 bases had no gene match. Germline loops: CDR1 SQVTM, CDR2 ANQGSEA. This CDR3 has 13 residues. The CDR3 DNA reads TGCAGCGTTACATACAGGGGCACCGGGGAGCTGTTTTTT. Translation gives CSVTYRGTGELFF.

This clone was observed a handful of times. The genes are TRBV27 and TRBJ1-1; 8 nucleotides match TRBD1. CDR1 is MNHEY, CDR2 SMNVEV, per germline (reference sequence). Trimming took 6 bases from V and 5 from J; bases not matched to a gene: 8. The CDR3 has 14 amino acids. The CDR3 region is CASRSRGLGTEAFF. CDR3 sequence (DNA): TGTGCCAGCAGGAGCAGGGGGCTGGGGACTGAAGCTTTCTTT.

In nucleotides, the CDR3 is TGTGCCAGCAGGGCGGAGGAGAGGACCCAGTACTTC. Amino acids: CASRAEERTQYF. The chain has TRBV12-3 or TRBV12-4 and TRBJ2-5; D might be TRBD2 (5 bases). Trimming stripped 6 bases from V and 7 bases from J, with 12 bases between. The length of the CDR3 is 12 residues.

The V and J genes are TRBV9 and TRBJ2-5, with 11 bases lining up with TRBD2. The germline V gene encodes CDR1 SGDLS and CDR2 YYNGEE. The V gene end was trimmed by 0 bases and the J gene end by 2 bases; junction bases not matched to a gene: 9. The CDR3 covers 18 residues. The CDR3 sequence: CASSVASGGIGVQETQYF. The CDR3 DNA follows: TGTGCCAGCAGCGTAGCTAGCGGGGGGATAGGGGTACAAGAGACCCAGTACTTC.

The CDR3 region is CASSLVALGSGTEAFF. CDR3 DNA: TGTGCCAGCAGCTTAGTGGCTTTGGGGAGTGGGACTGAAGCTTTCTTT. The V gene is TRBV7-9, the J gene TRBJ1-1, with D hard to call. CDR1 is SEHNR and CDR2 is FQNEAQ in the germline V gene (reference sequence). The germline V and J ends were trimmed by 1 base and 5 bases, with 17 bases remaining between them. There are 16 residues in the CDR3. The full variable domain, its missing parts supplied by reference TRBV7-9 and TRBJ1-1, is DTGVSQNPRHKITKRGQNVTFRCDPISEHNRLYWYRQTLGQGPEFLTYFQNEAQLEKSRLLSDRFSAERPKGSFSTLEIQRTEQGDSAMYLCASSLVALGSGTEAFFGQGTRLTVV.

This clone appeared a single time. The V gene is TRBV4-1, the J gene TRBJ1-1; tentatively, D is TRBD1 (5 bases). Trimming left V 5 bases short and J 3 bases short, with 16 bases between. The CDR3 has 15 residues. Germline V lookup: CDR1 MGHRA, CDR2 YSYEKL. The CDR3 bases are TGCGCCAGCAGCAAAGGCGAGGGGAGGTACACTGAAGCTTTCTTT. Its protein product is CASSKGEGRYTEAFF.

This clone has just one count. This chain connects TRBV5-1 to TRBJ1-3; tentatively, D is TRBD1 (6 bases). Germline CDR1 and CDR2: SGHRS and YFSETQ. The CDR3 runs 16 residues. V was trimmed by 5 bases and J by 3 bases, leaving 18 bases between them. CDR3 residues: CASSSSGAGVGNTIYF. Here the CDR3 DNA reads TGCGCCAGCAGTTCGTCAGGGGCAGGGGTTGGAAACACCATATATTTT.